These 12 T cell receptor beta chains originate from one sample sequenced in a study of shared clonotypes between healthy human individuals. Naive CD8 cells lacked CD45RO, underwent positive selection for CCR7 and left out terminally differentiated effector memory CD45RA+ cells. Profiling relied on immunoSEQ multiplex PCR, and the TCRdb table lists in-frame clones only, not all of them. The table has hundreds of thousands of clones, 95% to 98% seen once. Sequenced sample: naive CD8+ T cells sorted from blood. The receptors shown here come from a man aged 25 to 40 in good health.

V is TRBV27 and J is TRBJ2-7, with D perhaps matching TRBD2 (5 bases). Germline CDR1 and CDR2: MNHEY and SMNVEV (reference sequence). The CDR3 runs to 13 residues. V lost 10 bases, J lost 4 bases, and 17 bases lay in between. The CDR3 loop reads CATSTTSGYEQYF. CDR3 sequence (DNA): TGTGCCACCTCGACTACGTCTGGTTACGAGCAGTACTTC.

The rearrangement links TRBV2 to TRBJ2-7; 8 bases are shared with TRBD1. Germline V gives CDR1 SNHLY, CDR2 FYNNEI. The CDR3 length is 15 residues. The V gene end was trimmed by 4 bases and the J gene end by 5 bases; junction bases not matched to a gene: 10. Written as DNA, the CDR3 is TGTGCCAGCAGTGGCGGGTGGACAGGGCGGGACGAGCAGTACTTC. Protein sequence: CASSGGWTGRDEQYF.

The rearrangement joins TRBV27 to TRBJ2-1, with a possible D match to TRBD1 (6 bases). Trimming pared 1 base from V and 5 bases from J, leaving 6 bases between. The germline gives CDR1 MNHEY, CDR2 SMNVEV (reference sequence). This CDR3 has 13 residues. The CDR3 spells CASSLYRDNEQFF. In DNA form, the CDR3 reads TGTGCCAGCAGTTTATACAGGGACAATGAGCAGTTCTTC.

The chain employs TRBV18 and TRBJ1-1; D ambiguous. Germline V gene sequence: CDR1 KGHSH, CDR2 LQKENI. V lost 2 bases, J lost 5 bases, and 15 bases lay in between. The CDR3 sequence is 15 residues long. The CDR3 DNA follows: TGTGCCAGCTCACCAAGAGGAGGGTATGGTACTGAAGCTTTCTTT. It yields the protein CASSPRGGYGTEAFF.

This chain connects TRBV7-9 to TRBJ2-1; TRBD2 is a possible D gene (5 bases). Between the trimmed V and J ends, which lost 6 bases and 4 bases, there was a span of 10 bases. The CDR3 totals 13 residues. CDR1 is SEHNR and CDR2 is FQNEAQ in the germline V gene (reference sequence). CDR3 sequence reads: CASSVEGYNEQFF. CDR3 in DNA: TGTGCCAGCAGTGTTGAGGGATACAATGAGCAGTTCTTC.

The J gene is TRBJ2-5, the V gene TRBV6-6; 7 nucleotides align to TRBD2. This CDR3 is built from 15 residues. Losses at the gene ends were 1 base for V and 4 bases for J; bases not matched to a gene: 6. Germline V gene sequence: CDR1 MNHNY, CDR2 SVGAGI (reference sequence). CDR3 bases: TGTGCCAGCAGTTACTTGGACCCGGGGGGAGAGACCCAGTACTTC. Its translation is CASSYLDPGGETQYF.

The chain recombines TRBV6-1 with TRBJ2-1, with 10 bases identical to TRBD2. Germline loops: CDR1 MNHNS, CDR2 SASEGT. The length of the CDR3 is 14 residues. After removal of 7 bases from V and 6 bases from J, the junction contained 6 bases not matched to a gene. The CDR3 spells CASTTGTSVNEQFF. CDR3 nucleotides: TGTGCCAGCACGACCGGGACTAGCGTCAATGAGCAGTTCTTC.

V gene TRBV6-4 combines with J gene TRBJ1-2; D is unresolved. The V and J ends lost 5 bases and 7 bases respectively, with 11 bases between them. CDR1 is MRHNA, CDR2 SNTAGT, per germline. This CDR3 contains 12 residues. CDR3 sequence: CASSPAGVGYTF. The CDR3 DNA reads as TGTGCCAGCAGTCCGGCCGGCGTTGGCTACACCTTC.

The CDR3 region has the DNA TGTGCCTGGAGTGTACGAGGGACAGGGGGCGAAAAACTGTTTTTT. As protein: CAWSVRGTGGEKLFF. The gene calls are TRBV30 and TRBJ1-4, with 12 bases fitting TRBD1. V lost 0 bases and J lost 8; bases outside the gene matches: 4. The CDR3 spans 15 residues. Germline lookup yields CDR1 GTSNPN and CDR2 SVGIG (reference sequence).

CDR3 loop: CASGEGRQYF. CDR3 nucleotides: TGTGCCAGCGGTGAAGGGCGGCAGTACTTC. The gene calls are TRBV9 and TRBJ2-7; D not certain. This CDR3 has 10 residues. V lost 7 bases and J lost 9, with 11 bases in between. CDR1 and CDR2 (germline): SGDLS, YYNGEE.

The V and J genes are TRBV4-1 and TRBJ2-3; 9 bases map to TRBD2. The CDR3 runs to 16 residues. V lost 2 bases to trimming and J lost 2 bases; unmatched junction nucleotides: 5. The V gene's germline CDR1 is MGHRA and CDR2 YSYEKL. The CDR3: CASSQRAGGVTDTQYF. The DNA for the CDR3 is TGCGCCAGCAGCCAAAGAGCGGGAGGCGTCACAGATACGCAGTATTTT.

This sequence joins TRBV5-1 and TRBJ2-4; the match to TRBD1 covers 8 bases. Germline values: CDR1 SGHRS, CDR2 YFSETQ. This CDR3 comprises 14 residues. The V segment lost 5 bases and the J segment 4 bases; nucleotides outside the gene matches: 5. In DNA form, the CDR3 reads TGCGCCAGCAGACCACAGGGGGGTAAAAACATTCAGTACTTC. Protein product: CASRPQGGKNIQYF. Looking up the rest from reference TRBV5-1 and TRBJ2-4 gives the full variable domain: KAGVTQTPRYLIKTRGQQVTLSCSPISGHRSVSWYQQTPGQGLQFLFEYFSETQRNKGNFPGRFSGRQFSNSRSEMNVSTLELGDSALYLCASRPQGGKNIQYFGAGTRLSVL.